The 12 T cell receptor beta chains below were found in one sample sequenced in a study of CD8+CD57+ T cells in acquired aplastic anemia (dated by TCRdb to 2017 to 2018). Instrument on record: Illumina HiSeq 2000. Genomic DNA was used as template for profiling of TCR beta VDJ combinations and CDR3 sequences. TCRdb reprocessing: public reads trimmed at Q25 with fastp, clones called with MiXCR, in-frame beta chains kept. Rows are combined by CDR3 protein, so each entry shows the most common genes and DNA. This sample holds 180,000 or so distinct CDR3 sequences; less than 55% were observed only once. About 2.9% of the sample is held by the ten biggest clonotypes. The specimen was sorted CD4+, CD8+, or CD8+CD57+ T cells (not recorded which) from PBMCs. Every receptor here comes from a human donor in good health.

Ten or more counts support this clonotype. This chain links TRBV7-8 with TRBJ1-1; 7 nucleotides agree with TRBD1. This CDR3 comprises 15 residues. Germline V gene sequence: CDR1 SGHVS, CDR2 FQNEAQ. V shed 1 base, J shed 0 bases, and the junction held 2 bases outside the gene matches. This CDR3 is CASSLEGAVNTEAFF. Here the CDR3 DNA reads TGTGCCAGCAGCTTAGAGGGGGCGGTGAACACTGAAGCTTTCTTT.

The V call is TRBV30, the J call TRBJ1-2; 7 positions agree with TRBD1. V gave up 0 bases and J gave up 4 bases; unmatched junction bases: 5. The CDR3 totals 14 residues. The germline V gene encodes CDR1 GTSNPN and CDR2 SVGIG (reference sequence). As DNA, the CDR3 is TGTGCCTGGAGTGTTGTTAGGGGGCCCTATGGCTACACCTTC. Its protein product is CAWSVVRGPYGYTF.

The chain couples TRBV5-1 to TRBJ2-7; D not certain. Germline values: CDR1 SGHRS, CDR2 YFSETQ. The ends were cut back, 5 bases at V and 3 bases at J, with 9 bases in the middle. CDR3 length equals 12 residues. The CDR3 region is CASSGNFYEQYF. The CDR3 DNA reads TGCGCCAGCAGTGGTAACTTCTACGAGCAGTACTTC. Filled out from reference TRBV5-1 and TRBJ2-7, the complete variable domain reads KAGVTQTPRYLIKTRGQQVTLSCSPISGHRSVSWYQQTPGQGLQFLFEYFSETQRNKGNFPGRFSGRQFSNSRSEMNVSTLELGDSALYLCASSGNFYEQYFGPGTRLTVT.

Of note for this clonotype: This could be a read error, since a much larger clone is one nucleotide away. The genes are TRBV5-5 and TRBJ1-1; 7 bases are a match to TRBD1. V trimming: 4 bases; J trimming: 0 bases; junction bases outside the gene matches: 6. Germline V gene sequence: CDR1 SGHKS, CDR2 YYEKEE (reference sequence). This CDR3 has 15 amino acids. CDR3 in DNA: TGTGCCAGCAGCCCCAGACAGGGAATGAACACTGAAGCTTTCTTT. Amino acids: CASSPRQGMNTEAFF.

This chain uses TRBV10-3 with TRBJ2-5, with TRBD2 matching over 7 bases. J gave up 0 bases and V 9 bases, and 7 bases lay outside the gene matches. Looked up from germline, CDR1 is ENHRY and CDR2 is SYGVKD. The CDR3 sequence is 14 residues long. CDR3 nucleotides: TGTGCCATTCAGCTAGCGGCATACCAAGAGACCCAGTACTTC. This gives the protein CAIQLAAYQETQYF.

This clonotype turned up a few times. In DNA form, the CDR3 reads TGTGCCAGCAGCCCCAGACAGGGCGTAAGGACTGAAGCTTTCTTT. Translating gives CASSPRQGVRTEAFF. This sequence joins TRBV9 and TRBJ1-1; 7 bases line up with TRBD1. Germline V lookup: CDR1 SGDLS, CDR2 YYNGEE. Unmatched junction bases numbered 11, after V lost 4 bases and J lost 5 bases. The CDR3 covers 15 residues.

This clonotype was found a few times. This chain joins TRBV30 and TRBJ1-1; D uncertain. V was cut by 0 bases and J by 1 base, with 6 bases left in between. This CDR3 has 13 amino acids. CDR1 and CDR2 from the germline V gene are GTSNPN and SVGIG (reference sequence). The chain's CDR3 is CAWSVQENTEAFF. CDR3 DNA: TGTGCCTGGAGTGTACAAGAGAACACTGAAGCTTTCTTT.

V usage is TRBV10-3 and J usage is TRBJ2-5, with TRBD2 as a possible D gene (6 bases). This CDR3 contains 13 residues. Germline V lookup: CDR1 ENHRY, CDR2 SYGVKD. DNA of the CDR3: TGTGCATCGGGCGGGACTGCACAAGAGACCCAGTACTTC. Its protein product is CASGGTAQETQYF.

The chain uses TRBV2 and TRBJ1-5; 8 nucleotides match TRBD1. The germline gives CDR1 SNHLY, CDR2 FYNNEI. V trimming: 6 bases; J trimming: 2 bases; junction bases outside the gene matches: 6. This CDR3 comprises 15 residues. CDR3 nucleotides: TGTGCCAGCAGCGGGACAGGCTCGGGCAATCAGCCCCAGCATTTT. Translation: CASSGTGSGNQPQHF.

This sequence joins TRBV7-8 and TRBJ2-7; 7 nucleotides line up with TRBD1. The CDR3 has 14 residues. Germline CDR1 SGHVS, CDR2 FQNEAQ. Unmatched junction bases numbered 7, after V lost 5 bases and J lost 3 bases. The CDR3 here is CASSPGPGGYEQYF. The CDR3 DNA sequence: TGTGCCAGCAGCCCCGGGCCAGGGGGCTACGAGCAGTACTTC.

The chain joins TRBV19 to TRBJ2-2; D is ambiguous. The V gene's germline CDR1 is LNHDA and CDR2 SQIVND (reference sequence). This CDR3 has 14 amino acids. V lost 5 bases and J 0 bases, leaving 7 bases between the germline ends. CDR3 region: CASSPDSNTGELFF. The CDR3 DNA reads as TGTGCCAGTAGTCCAGACTCGAACACCGGGGAGCTGTTTTTT.

This sequence joins TRBV9 and TRBJ1-1; 7 bases match TRBD1. Per germline, CDR1 SGDLS and CDR2 YYNGEE. The ends lost 4 bases at V and 0 bases at J; junction bases unmatched: 15. The CDR3 consists of 18 residues. The CDR3 loop is CASSRNRGRGWMNTEAFF. The CDR3 coding sequence is TGTGCCAGCAGCCGGAACAGGGGAAGGGGCTGGATGAACACTGAAGCTTTCTTT.